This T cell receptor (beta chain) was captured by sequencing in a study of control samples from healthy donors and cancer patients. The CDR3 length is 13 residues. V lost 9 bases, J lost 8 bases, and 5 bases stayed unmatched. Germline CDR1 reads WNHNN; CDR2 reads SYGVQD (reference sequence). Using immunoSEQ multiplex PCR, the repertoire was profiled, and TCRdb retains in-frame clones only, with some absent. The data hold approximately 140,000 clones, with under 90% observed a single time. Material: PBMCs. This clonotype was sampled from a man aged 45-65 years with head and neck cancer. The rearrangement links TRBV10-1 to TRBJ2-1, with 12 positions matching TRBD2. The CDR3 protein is CASATSGGYEQFF. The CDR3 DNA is TGCGCCAGTGCGACTAGCGGGGGATATGAGCAGTTCTTC.